The T cell receptor beta chain described here comes from a study of control samples from healthy donors and cancer patients. Profiling relied on immunoSEQ multiplex PCR, and the TCRdb table lists in-frame clones only, not all of them. The sample shows 95,000 to 150,000 clones, 80% to 90% of them seen only once. From germline, CDR1 is MRHNA and CDR2 SNTAGT. Trimming took 10 bases from V and 6 from J; bases not matched to a gene: 10. The CDR3 is 13 amino acids. Sample: blood. This sequence joins TRBV6-4 and TRBJ2-7; 9 nucleotides line up with TRBD2. This receptor was taken from a man aged 40-55 years in good health. Here the CDR3 DNA reads TGTGCCACCAGACCCGGACTAGCGCGCGAGCAGTACTTC. Its translation: CATRPGLAREQYF.